The 28 T cell receptor beta chains given below trace back to one sample, sequenced in a study of cytomegalovirus exposure and HLA in healthy donors. PCR used 60 Vbeta primers and 13 Jbeta primers. Data came from immunoSEQ multiplex PCR; TCRdb stores just in-frame clones and leaves some out. This sample's table has 150,000 to 200,000 clones. The sample comprised PBMCs. These TCRs come from a woman younger than 30 in good health and CMV-seropositive.

J is TRBJ1-1 and V is TRBV6-4; maybe TRBD1 (5 bases). V dropped 5 bases and J dropped 1 base, with 8 bases sitting between them. The CDR3 is 13 amino acids. From germline, CDR1 is MRHNA and CDR2 SNTAGT. The chain's CDR3 is CASSFDRNTEAFF. In DNA, the CDR3 is TGTGCCAGCAGTTTTGACAGGAACACTGAAGCTTTCTTT.

The V and J genes are TRBV4-2 and TRBJ2-2; D possibly corresponds to TRBD1 (6 bases). The germline CDR1 and CDR2 sequences are LGHNA and YNFKEQ. Trimming stripped 4 bases from V and 0 bases from J, with 15 bases between. There are 17 residues in the CDR3. This CDR3 reads CASSPRGVASNTGELFF. The DNA of the CDR3 is TGTGCCAGCAGCCCCAGGGGAGTAGCGTCGAACACCGGGGAGCTGTTTTTT.

The rearrangement joins TRBV7-8 to TRBJ2-5; 12 bases agree with TRBD2. V was clipped by 1 base and J by 3 bases; unmatched bases: 6. Germline CDR1 SGHVS, CDR2 FQNEAQ. There are 17 residues in the CDR3. CDR3 loop: CASSLGPSGGEEETQYF. The CDR3 nucleotides are TGTGCCAGCAGCTTAGGGCCTAGCGGGGGGGAGGAAGAGACCCAGTACTTC. Looking up the rest from reference TRBV7-8 and TRBJ2-5 gives the full variable domain: GAGVSQSPRYKVAKRGQDVALRCDPISGHVSLFWYQQALGQGPEFLTYFQNEAQLDKSGLPSDRFFAERPEGSVSTLKIQRTQQEDSAVYLCASSLGPSGGEEETQYFGPGTRLLVL.

The chain is built from TRBV11-2 and TRBJ2-1; D remains unclear. CDR3 length equals 14 residues. Trimming shortened V by 0 bases and J by 7 bases, and 10 bases separated the two germline ends. From germline, CDR1 is SGHAT and CDR2 FQNNGV. This chain's CDR3 is CASSLDFSPNEQFF. Written as DNA, the CDR3 is TGTGCCAGCAGCTTAGATTTTAGTCCGAATGAGCAGTTCTTC.

The genes are TRBV6-1 and TRBJ1-2, with TRBD1 matching 7 bases. J was trimmed by 0 bases and V by 4 bases; bases with no gene match: 5. Germline V gene sequence: CDR1 MNHNS, CDR2 SASEGT. CDR3 length equals 15 residues. For the CDR3, the DNA is TGTGCCAGCAGTGTGGGACAGAACGCTAACTATGGCTACACCTTC. Its protein is CASSVGQNANYGYTF.

The V and J genes are TRBV4-1 and TRBJ2-7, with D hard to call. This CDR3 has 16 amino acids. Germline assignment: CDR1 MGHRA and CDR2 YSYEKL. V shed 0 bases and J shed 2 bases, with 14 bases lying between them. The CDR3 DNA follows: TGCGCCAGCAGCCAAGAGTTATTAGGCAGGACCTACGAGCAGTACTTC. Translated, it gives CASSQELLGRTYEQYF.

This chain joins TRBV7-9 and TRBJ2-1; D might be TRBD2 (5 bases). V lost 1 base and J lost 2, with 12 bases in between. The CDR3 extends over 16 amino acids. Germline CDR1 SEHNR, CDR2 FQNEAQ (reference sequence). CDR3 amino acids: CASSLGRGSPYNEQFF. The CDR3 DNA follows: TGTGCCAGCAGCTTAGGACGAGGGAGTCCCTACAATGAGCAGTTCTTC.

The chain joins TRBV2 to TRBJ1-1; D is uncertain. The CDR3 covers 15 residues. Germline V gene lookup returns CDR1 SNHLY and CDR2 FYNNEI. Trimming left V 5 bases short and J 5 bases short, with 18 bases between. This CDR3 reads CASSTQAGAGTEAFF. In DNA form, the CDR3 reads TGTGCCAGCAGTACCCAGGCGGGCGCGGGAACTGAAGCTTTCTTT.

The rearrangement uses TRBV5-6 and TRBJ1-2; the match to TRBD1 covers 7 bases. Germline assignment: CDR1 SGHDT and CDR2 YYEEEE. The ends lost 3 bases at V and 4 bases at J; junction bases unmatched: 12. The CDR3 spans 16 residues. CDR3 in amino acids: CASSSGTERYVYGYTF. CDR3 nucleotide sequence: TGTGCCAGCAGCTCTGGGACAGAACGGTACGTCTATGGCTACACCTTC.

The V and J genes are TRBV25-1 and TRBJ1-5; possible D gene TRBD1, 6 bases. With 1 base removed from V and 7 bases from J, the gap between germline ends came to 11 bases. In germline, CDR1 is MGHDK, CDR2 SYGVNS. The CDR3 is made up of 14 amino acids. The CDR3, as DNA: TGTGCCAGCAGTGAATGGGGGGGGCTACAGCCCCAGCATTTT. It translates to CASSEWGGLQPQHF.

The V call is TRBV18, the J call TRBJ1-1; TRBD1 might be the D (5 bases). Germline values: CDR1 KGHSH, CDR2 LQKENI. The CDR3 contains 15 residues. V was trimmed by 2 bases and J by 5 bases, leaving 15 bases between them. CDR3 DNA sequence: TGTGCCAGCTCACCAGACGGCCAGGGAAAAACTGAAGCTTTCTTT. Its protein product is CASSPDGQGKTEAFF.

V gene TRBV11-2 combines with J gene TRBJ2-3, with 11 bases identical to TRBD2. V lost 5 bases to trimming and J lost 4 bases; unmatched junction nucleotides: 5. CDR1 and CDR2 (germline): SGHAT, FQNNGV. CDR3 size: 15 residues. The CDR3 is CASSLAGGIADTQYF. The CDR3 DNA reads TGTGCCAGCAGCCTAGCGGGGGGAATTGCAGATACGCAGTATTTT.

This chain links TRBV5-4 with TRBJ1-1, with D uncertain. The CDR3 has 15 amino acids. Germline V gives CDR1 SGHNT, CDR2 YYREEE (reference sequence). V was clipped by 0 bases and J by 1 base, with 10 bases between them. In DNA, the CDR3 is TGTGCCAGCAGCTTGGACACAGTGCGGAACACTGAAGCTTTCTTT. Residues: CASSLDTVRNTEAFF. The whole variable domain, remainder taken from reference TRBV5-4 and TRBJ1-1, is ETGVTQSPTHLIKTRGQQVTLRCSSQSGHNTVSWYQQALGQGPQFIFQYYREEENGRGNFPPRFSGLQFPNYSSELNVNALELDDSALYLCASSLDTVRNTEAFFGQGTRLTVV.

The V call is TRBV5-1, the J call TRBJ2-7; 11 bases map to TRBD2. Trimming removed 2 bases from V and 3 bases from J; junction bases left unmatched: 1. Germline CDR1 reads SGHRS; CDR2 reads YFSETQ. The CDR3 runs to 14 residues. The chain's CDR3 is CASSFTSGGYEQYF. The CDR3 region has the DNA TGCGCCAGCAGCTTCACTAGCGGGGGCTACGAGCAGTACTTC. Full variable domain (rest looked up from reference TRBV5-1 and TRBJ2-7): KAGVTQTPRYLIKTRGQQVTLSCSPISGHRSVSWYQQTPGQGLQFLFEYFSETQRNKGNFPGRFSGRQFSNSRSEMNVSTLELGDSALYLCASSFTSGGYEQYFGPGTRLTVT.

The chain employs TRBV19 and TRBJ1-1; 9 nucleotides align to TRBD1. Germline CDR1 and CDR2: LNHDA and SQIVND (reference sequence). V shed 6 bases, J shed 1 base, and the junction held 9 bases outside the gene matches. The CDR3 totals 16 residues. CDR3 nucleotide sequence: TGTGCCAGTAGCAACAGGGGGCGAGGGGGGAACACTGAAGCTTTCTTT. This gives the protein CASSNRGRGGNTEAFF.

The V gene is TRBV18, the J gene TRBJ2-7, with 8 nucleotides matching TRBD1. There are 15 residues in the CDR3. V shed 3 bases and J 3 bases; nucleotides not matched to a gene: 7. Germline V lookup: CDR1 KGHSH, CDR2 LQKENI. CDR3 sequence (DNA): TGTGCCAGCTCACCGGACCGGGACAGGATCTACGAGCAGTACTTC. It codes for CASSPDRDRIYEQYF. The complete variable domain, with remaining parts taken from reference TRBV18 and TRBJ2-7, reads NAGVMQNPRHLVRRRGQEARLRCSPMKGHSHVYWYRQLPEEGLKFMVYLQKENIIDESGMPKERFSAEFPKEGPSILRIQQVVRGDSAAYFCASSPDRDRIYEQYFGPGTRLTVT.

This sequence joins TRBV5-5 and TRBJ2-7; D not resolved. Germline loops: CDR1 SGHKS, CDR2 YYEKEE (reference sequence). The CDR3 sequence is 14 residues long. The V and J ends lost 2 bases and 2 bases respectively, with 11 bases between them. CDR3 nucleotides: TGTGCCAGCAGCTTTTCGGCCGCGGCCTACGAGCAGTACTTC. Protein: CASSFSAAAYEQYF.

The chain joins TRBV6-5 to TRBJ1-2; TRBD1 aligns across 7 bases. J lost 0 bases, V lost 5 bases, and 6 bases had no gene match. Germline-derived CDR1 and CDR2 are MNHEY and SVGAGI. The CDR3 sequence is 15 residues long. The CDR3 sequence is CASSPQGQANYGYTF. In DNA form, the CDR3 reads TGTGCCAGCAGTCCACAAGGACAGGCTAACTATGGCTACACCTTC.

V usage is TRBV12-1 and J usage is TRBJ1-6. TRBV12-1 is marked as a pseudogene. The CDR3 has 17 residues. Here the CDR3 reads CASSPGTVAKTNSPLHF. As DNA, the CDR3 is TGTGCCAGCAGCCCGGGGACTGTTGCTAAAACCAATTCACCCCTCCACTTT.

The chain carries TRBV5-4 and TRBJ1-2, with D possibly being TRBD1 (6 bases). The V end lost 1 base, the J end lost 4 bases, and 14 bases lay between the germline ends. This CDR3 has 15 residues. Per germline, CDR1 SGHNT and CDR2 YYREEE (reference sequence). This CDR3 reads CASSLWGQGGYGYTF. The DNA of the CDR3 is TGTGCCAGCAGCTTGTGGGGGCAGGGCGGCTATGGCTACACCTTC.

The chain links TRBV5-6 to TRBJ1-6; 9 bases are a match to TRBD1. The length of the CDR3 is 17 residues. CDR1 is SGHDT, CDR2 YYEEEE, per germline. V was clipped by 3 bases and J by 4 bases; unmatched bases: 8. The CDR3 spells CASSSGQGLSYNSPLHF. The CDR3 DNA reads as TGTGCCAGCAGCTCGGGACAGGGCCTTTCTTATAATTCACCCCTCCACTTT.

The chain is built from TRBV6-1 and TRBJ1-5; the D gene is possibly TRBD1 (5 bases). The CDR3 runs to 15 residues. The V end lost 3 bases, the J end lost 1 base, and 10 bases lay between the germline ends. CDR1 is MNHNS, CDR2 SASEGT, per germline. This chain's CDR3 is CASSEIRGSNQPQHF. CDR3 DNA sequence: TGTGCCAGCAGTGAGATCCGGGGGAGCAATCAGCCCCAGCATTTT.

The chain carries TRBV5-1 and TRBJ2-1; 11 bases line up with TRBD2. Germline values: CDR1 SGHRS, CDR2 YFSETQ. The J segment lost 2 bases and the V segment lost 4 bases, leaving 5 bases of the junction unmatched. The CDR3 sequence is 16 residues long. CDR3: CASSPSTSGTYNEQFF. The DNA for the CDR3 is TGCGCCAGCAGCCCCTCGACTAGCGGGACCTACAATGAGCAGTTCTTC.

The J gene is TRBJ2-1, the V gene TRBV6-5; 7 bases agree with TRBD1. CDR1 MNHEY and CDR2 SVGAGI come from the germline V gene. V shed 4 bases and J 7 bases; nucleotides not matched to a gene: 13. The CDR3 is 16 amino acids. The CDR3 sequence is CASSSSTGHLRNEQFF. The CDR3 coding sequence is TGTGCCAGCAGTTCCTCGACAGGGCATTTGAGGAATGAGCAGTTCTTC.

The chain combines TRBV19 with TRBJ2-5; 12 nucleotides agree with TRBD2. This CDR3 contains 14 residues. With 7 bases clipped from V and 11 bases from J, the junction kept 11 bases outside the gene matches. Germline CDR1 is LNHDA and CDR2 is SQIVND (reference sequence). CDR3 sequence reads: CASIQTSGSREQYF. The CDR3 DNA reads TGTGCCAGTATTCAGACTAGCGGGAGTAGGGAGCAGTACTTC.

The rearrangement links TRBV6-6 to TRBJ1-5, with 7 bases aligning to TRBD1. Germline assignment: CDR1 MNHNY and CDR2 SVGAGI (reference sequence). This CDR3 comprises 16 residues. The V and J ends lost 5 bases and 1 base, in that order; junction bases with no gene match: 8. DNA for the CDR3: TGTGCCAGCAGTAGACAGGGATTAGGGAGCAATCAGCCCCAGCATTTT. It translates to CASSRQGLGSNQPQHF.

Worth noting for this clone: Additional DNA sequences in this sample encode the identical CDR3. The chain is built from TRBV5-6 and TRBJ2-5; 8 nucleotides agree with TRBD1. Germline V gene sequence: CDR1 SGHDT, CDR2 YYEEEE. The CDR3 consists of 14 residues. V shed 3 bases and J 5 bases; nucleotides not matched to a gene: 6. CDR3 sequence reads: CASSWGTGGETQYF. The CDR3 nucleotides read TGTGCCAGCAGCTGGGGGACAGGAGGGGAGACCCAGTACTTC. The variable domain in full, with the rest retrieved from reference TRBV5-6 and TRBJ2-5, is DAGVTQSPTHLIKTRGQQVTLRCSPKSGHDTVSWYQQALGQGPQFIFQYYEEEERQRGNFPDRFSGHQFPNYSSELNVNALLLGDSALYLCASSWGTGGETQYFGPGTRLLVL.

With regard to this clone: A read error may produce the germline difference seen at one junction end. The rearrangement uses TRBV7-7 and TRBJ2-5, with 12 bases identical to TRBD2. CDR3 size: 15 residues. CDR1 and CDR2 (germline): SSHAT, FNYEAQ (reference sequence). CDR3 in DNA: TGTGCTAGCAGCCGGACTAGCGGGGACCAAGAGACCCAGTACTTC. It is translated as CASSRTSGDQETQYF.